A single count supports the clone carrying this T cell receptor (beta chain). Assay: immunoSEQ multiplex PCR; the TCRdb copy retains only in-frame clones and omits some. This table holds under 110,000 clones, roughly nine tenths found once. This sample stems from a study of T cell changes during pregnancy in multiple sclerosis. Source: peripheral blood, taken before pregnancy. This receptor was identified in a female donor with multiple sclerosis, enrolled in a pregnancy study.

This CDR3 reads CASSHQVFYGYTF. DNA of the CDR3: TGTGCCAGCAGTCATCAGGTTTTCTATGGCTACACCTTC. V gene TRBV6-5 combines with J gene TRBJ1-2, with D unclear. The V gene's germline CDR1 is MNHEY and CDR2 SVGAGI. The CDR3 runs 13 residues. The ends were cut back, 5 bases at V and 4 bases at J, with 11 bases in the middle.